Sequencing of this T cell receptor beta chain was carried out in a study of T cell changes during pregnancy in multiple sclerosis. The V gene end was trimmed by 1 base and the J gene end by 2 bases; junction bases not matched to a gene: 5. From germline, CDR1 is MNHNS and CDR2 SASEGT. The CDR3 covers 16 residues. Measured with immunoSEQ multiplex PCR; TCRdb has only the in-frame clones, and not every one. The sample carries 50,000 to 75,000 clones, 85% to 95% recorded once. This specimen consisted of CD8+ T cells from peripheral blood mononuclear cells, obtained in the third trimester of pregnancy. The rearrangement uses TRBV6-1 and TRBJ2-1, with 7 positions matching TRBD1. This clonotype originated in a female donor with multiple sclerosis, enrolled in a pregnancy study. For the CDR3, the DNA is TGTGCCAGCAGTGAAGTAGGACAGGCGACCTACAATGAGCAGTTCTTC. Translating gives CASSEVGQATYNEQFF.